This T cell receptor beta chain was identified during a study of blood T cell repertoires in COVID-19. Per germline, CDR1 ENHRY and CDR2 SYGVKD. This CDR3 contains 13 residues. V lost 8 bases and J lost 3; bases outside the gene matches: 4. This clone was seen a handful of times. Sequenced by immunoSEQ multiplex PCR; TCRdb stores in-frame clones only, minus some. The sample lists some 220,000 clones; around four fifths were seen once. The sample consisted of peripheral blood. The TCR comes from a woman aged 55-75 years with active or convalescent COVID-19. The chain employs TRBV10-3 and TRBJ1-5, with 7 positions matching TRBD1. CDR3 in DNA: TGTGCCATCGGACAGGTCACCAATCAGCCCCAGCATTTT. Residues: CAIGQVTNQPQHF.